The clone carrying this TCR beta chain has just a few counts. Antigen: not known. The source of the sample is a study of CD8+CD57+ T cells in acquired aplastic anemia. Study in general: Recorded DNA amounts for sorted CD4+ and CD8+ cells had an average of approximately 3 ug. Researchers reported that healthy donors averaged approximately 10 million reads for CD4+ cells.

The CDR3 sequence is 12 residues long. The ends were cut back, 5 bases at V and 8 bases at J, with 9 bases in the middle. Germline V gene sequence: CDR1 SEHNR, CDR2 FQNEAQ (reference sequence). Study findings and constraints: Patients versus controls showed no significant CD8+ Simpson's diversity difference. Patients and controls shared 25 to 30 CD8+ CDR3 sequences, highly expressed in patients.

Template material for TCR beta VDJ and CDR3 profiling consisted of genomic DNA. TCRdb used MiXCR to reprocess the reads, holding one entry per CDR3 protein. The table includes approximately 380,000 distinct CDR3 sequences, about two thirds detected once. This sequence was found in a human donor in good health, serving as a control. J is TRBJ1-4 and V is TRBV7-9; D not resolved. Material: sorted CD4+, CD8+, or CD8+CD57+ T cells (not recorded which) from PBMCs. The CDR3 region is CASSLFAEKLFF. The CDR3 DNA follows: TGTGCCAGCAGCCTGTTCGCCGAAAAACTGTTTTTT.